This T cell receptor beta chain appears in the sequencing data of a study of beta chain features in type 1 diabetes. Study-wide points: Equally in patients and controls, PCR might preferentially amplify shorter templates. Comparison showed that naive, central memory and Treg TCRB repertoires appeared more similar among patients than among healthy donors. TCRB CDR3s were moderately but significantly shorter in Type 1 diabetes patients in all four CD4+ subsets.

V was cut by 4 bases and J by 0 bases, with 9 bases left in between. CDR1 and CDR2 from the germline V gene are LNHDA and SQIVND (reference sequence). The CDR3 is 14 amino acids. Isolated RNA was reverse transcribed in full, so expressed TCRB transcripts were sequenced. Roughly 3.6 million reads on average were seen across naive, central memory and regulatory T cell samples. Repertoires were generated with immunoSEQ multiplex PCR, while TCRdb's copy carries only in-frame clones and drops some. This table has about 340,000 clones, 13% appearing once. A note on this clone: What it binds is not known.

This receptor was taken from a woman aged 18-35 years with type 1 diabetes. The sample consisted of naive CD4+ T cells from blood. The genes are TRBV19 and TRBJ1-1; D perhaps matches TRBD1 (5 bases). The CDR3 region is CASSTQTVNTEAFF. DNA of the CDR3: TGTGCCAGTAGTACCCAGACAGTGAACACTGAAGCTTTCTTT.